This T cell receptor beta chain appears in the sequencing data of a study of cytomegalovirus exposure and HLA in healthy donors. Study details: The same platform was used for the 110 or so validation repertoires and the roughly 730 first-cohort repertoires, a later analysis reported.

Data came from immunoSEQ multiplex PCR; TCRdb stores just in-frame clones and leaves some out. The profile covers under 85,000 clones, with roughly 94% appearing a single time and around 2.1% taken by the ten largest. Germline V gives CDR1 SGHRS, CDR2 YFSETQ. V was clipped by 4 bases and J by 8 bases; unmatched bases: 13. The CDR3 consists of 16 residues. Study results and caveats: The study recorded over 150 TCR beta chains that were cytomegalovirus-associated. In vitro checks showed that a few CMV-associated chains really do target CMV antigens. High specificity and sensitivity for cytomegalovirus status were reported for the classifier.

Only one count was recorded for this clone. As yet, its antigen is unknown. The chain has TRBV5-1 and TRBJ2-1; 9 bases line up with TRBD1. This receptor was obtained from a woman under 30 in good health and CMV-seronegative. Sequenced: PBMCs. CDR3 sequence reads: CASSVRPGQGKDEQFF. CDR3 coding DNA: TGCGCCAGCAGCGTGAGACCGGGACAGGGTAAGGATGAGCAGTTCTTC.